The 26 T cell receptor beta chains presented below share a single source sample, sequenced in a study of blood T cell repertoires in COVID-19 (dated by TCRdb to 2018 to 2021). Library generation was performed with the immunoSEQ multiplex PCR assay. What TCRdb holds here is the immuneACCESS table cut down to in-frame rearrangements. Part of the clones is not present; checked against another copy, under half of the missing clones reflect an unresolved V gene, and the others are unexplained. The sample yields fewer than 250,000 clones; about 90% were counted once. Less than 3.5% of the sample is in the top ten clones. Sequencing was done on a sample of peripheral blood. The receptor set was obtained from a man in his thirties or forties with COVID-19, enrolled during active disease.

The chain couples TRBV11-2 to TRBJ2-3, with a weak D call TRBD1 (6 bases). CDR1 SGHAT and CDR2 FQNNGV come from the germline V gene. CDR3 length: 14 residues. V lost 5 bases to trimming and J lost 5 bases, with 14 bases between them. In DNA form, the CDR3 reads TGTGCCAGCAGCCCGGGGACACCTAGAGATACGCAGTATTTT. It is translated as CASSPGTPRDTQYF.

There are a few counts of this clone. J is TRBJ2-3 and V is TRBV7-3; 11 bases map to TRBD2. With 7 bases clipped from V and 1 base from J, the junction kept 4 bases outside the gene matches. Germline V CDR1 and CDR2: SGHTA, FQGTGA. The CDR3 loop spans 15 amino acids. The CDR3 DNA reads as TGTGCCAGCAACTCACTAGCGGGGGGCACAGATACGCAGTATTTT. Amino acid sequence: CASNSLAGGTDTQYF.

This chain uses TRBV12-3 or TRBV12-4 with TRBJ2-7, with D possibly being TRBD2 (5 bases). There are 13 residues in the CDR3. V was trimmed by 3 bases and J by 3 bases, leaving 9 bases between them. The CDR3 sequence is CASSFRESYEQYF. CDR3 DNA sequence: TGTGCCAGCAGTTTTCGGGAAAGCTACGAGCAGTACTTC.

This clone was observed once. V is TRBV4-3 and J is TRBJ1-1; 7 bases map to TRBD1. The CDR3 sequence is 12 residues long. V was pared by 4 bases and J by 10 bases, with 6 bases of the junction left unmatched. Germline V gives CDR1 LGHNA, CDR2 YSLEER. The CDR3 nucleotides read TGCGCCAGCAGCCGCCGACAGGGTTCAGCTTTCTTT. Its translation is CASSRRQGSAFF.

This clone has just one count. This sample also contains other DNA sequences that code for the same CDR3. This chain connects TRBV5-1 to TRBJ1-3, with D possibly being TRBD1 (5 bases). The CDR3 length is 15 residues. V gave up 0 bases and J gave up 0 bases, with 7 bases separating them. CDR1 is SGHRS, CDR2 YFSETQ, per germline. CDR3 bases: TGCGCCAGCAGCTTGGGACAGTCCTCTGGAAACACCATATATTTT. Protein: CASSLGQSSGNTIYF.

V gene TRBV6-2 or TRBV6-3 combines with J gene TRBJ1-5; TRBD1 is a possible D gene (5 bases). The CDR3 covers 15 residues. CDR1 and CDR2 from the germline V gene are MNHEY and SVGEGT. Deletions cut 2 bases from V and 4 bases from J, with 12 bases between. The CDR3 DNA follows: TGTGCCAGCAGTTACCAGGGTAATTCGAATCAGCCCCAGCATTTT. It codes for CASSYQGNSNQPQHF.

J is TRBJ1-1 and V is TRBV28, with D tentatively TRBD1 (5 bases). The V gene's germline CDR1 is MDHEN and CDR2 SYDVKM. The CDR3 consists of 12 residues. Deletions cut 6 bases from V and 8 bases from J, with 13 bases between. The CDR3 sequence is CASSLDRSEAFF. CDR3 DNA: TGTGCCAGCAGCCTTGACAGATCGGAAGCTTTCTTT.

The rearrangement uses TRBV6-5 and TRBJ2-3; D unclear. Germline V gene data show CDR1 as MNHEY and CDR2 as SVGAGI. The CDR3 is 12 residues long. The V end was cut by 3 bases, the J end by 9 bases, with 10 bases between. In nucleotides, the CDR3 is TGTGCCAGCAGTTATGCAGAGAGGACGCAGTATTTT. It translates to CASSYAERTQYF.

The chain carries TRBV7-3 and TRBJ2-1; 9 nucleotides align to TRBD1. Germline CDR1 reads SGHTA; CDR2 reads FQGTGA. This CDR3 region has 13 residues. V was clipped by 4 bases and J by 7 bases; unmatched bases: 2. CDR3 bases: TGTGCCAGCAGCTCGACAGGGGGTAATGAGCAGTTCTTC. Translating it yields CASSSTGGNEQFF.

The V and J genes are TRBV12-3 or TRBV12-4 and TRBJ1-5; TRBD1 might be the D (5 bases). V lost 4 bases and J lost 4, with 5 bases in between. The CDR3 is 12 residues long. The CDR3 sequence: CASSSGNQPQHF. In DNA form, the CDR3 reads TGTGCCAGCAGTTCAGGGAATCAGCCCCAGCATTTT.

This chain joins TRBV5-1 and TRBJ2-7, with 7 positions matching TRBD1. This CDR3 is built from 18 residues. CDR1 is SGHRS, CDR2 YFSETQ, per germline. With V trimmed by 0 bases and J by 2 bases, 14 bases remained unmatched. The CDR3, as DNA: TGCGCCAGCAGCTTGGCTACGCTGGGACAGAGTTCGACCTACGAGCAGTACTTC. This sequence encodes CASSLATLGQSSTYEQYF.

The DNA of the CDR3 is TGTGCCAGCAGCCCATCTGTGACAGCGAACACCGGGGAGCTGTTTTTT. This sequence encodes CASSPSVTANTGELFF. The chain links TRBV7-9 to TRBJ2-2, with a weak D call TRBD1 (5 bases). Germline V gene sequence: CDR1 SEHNR, CDR2 FQNEAQ (reference sequence). CDR3 length: 16 residues. Trimming left V 5 bases short and J 0 bases short, with 13 bases between.

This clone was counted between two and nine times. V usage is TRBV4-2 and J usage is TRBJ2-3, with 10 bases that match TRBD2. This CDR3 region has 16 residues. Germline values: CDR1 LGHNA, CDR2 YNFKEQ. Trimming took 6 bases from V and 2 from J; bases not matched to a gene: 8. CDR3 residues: CASSKKTSGNTDTQYF. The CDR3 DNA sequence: TGTGCCAGCAGTAAGAAAACTAGCGGGAACACAGATACGCAGTATTTT.

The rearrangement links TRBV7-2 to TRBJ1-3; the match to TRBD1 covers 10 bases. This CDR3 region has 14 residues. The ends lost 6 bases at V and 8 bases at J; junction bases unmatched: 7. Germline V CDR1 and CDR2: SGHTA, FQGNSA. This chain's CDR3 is CASSQDRGVDTIYF. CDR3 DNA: TGTGCCAGCAGTCAGGACAGGGGGGTGGACACCATATATTTT.

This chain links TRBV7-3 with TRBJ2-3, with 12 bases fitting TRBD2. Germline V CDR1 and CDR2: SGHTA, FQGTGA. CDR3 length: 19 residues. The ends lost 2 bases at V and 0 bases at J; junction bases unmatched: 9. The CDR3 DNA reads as TGTGCCAGCAGCTTAGCTAGCGGGGGGGCGTCCCCTAGCACAGATACGCAGTATTTT. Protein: CASSLASGGASPSTDTQYF.

This CDR3 is CASSQWDRDPEKLFF. DNA of the CDR3: TGTGCCAGCAGCCAATGGGACAGGGACCCTGAAAAACTGTTTTTT. The chain recombines TRBV7-3 with TRBJ1-4; 9 bases align to TRBD1. CDR1 and CDR2 (germline): SGHTA, FQGTGA. This CDR3 has 15 amino acids. V was clipped by 5 bases and J by 7 bases; unmatched bases: 8. The entire variable domain, with the rest obtained from reference TRBV7-3 and TRBJ1-4, is as follows: GAGVSQTPSNKVTEKGKYVELRCDPISGHTALYWYRQSLGQGPEFLIYFQGTGAADDSGLPNDRFFAVRPEGSVSTLKIQRTERGDSAVYLCASSQWDRDPEKLFFGSGTQLSVL.

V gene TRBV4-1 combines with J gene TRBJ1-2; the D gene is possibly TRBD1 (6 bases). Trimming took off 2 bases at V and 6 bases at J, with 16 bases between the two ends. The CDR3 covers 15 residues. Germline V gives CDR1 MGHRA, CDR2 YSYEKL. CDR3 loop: CASSQSSTGPHGYTF. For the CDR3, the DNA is TGCGCCAGCAGCCAATCCTCAACAGGGCCCCATGGCTACACCTTC.

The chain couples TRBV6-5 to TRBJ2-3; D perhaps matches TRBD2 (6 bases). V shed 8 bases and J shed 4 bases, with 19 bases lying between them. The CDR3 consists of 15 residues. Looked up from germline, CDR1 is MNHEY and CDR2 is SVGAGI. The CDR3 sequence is CASSPASAPADTQYF. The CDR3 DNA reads TGTGCCAGCTCACCTGCTAGCGCACCGGCAGATACGCAGTATTTT.

Here the CDR3 reads CASSSTVSGEQYF. CDR3 DNA: TGTGCCAGCAGTTCGACAGTTTCGGGTGAGCAGTACTTC. The chain carries TRBV12-3 or TRBV12-4 and TRBJ2-7; TRBD1 is a possible D gene (5 bases). This CDR3 has 13 residues. V lost 4 bases to trimming and J lost 7 bases, with 14 bases between them.

CDR3 DNA sequence: TGTGCCAGCAGTTCAGACAGGAATGAAAAACTGTTTTTT. Translating gives CASSSDRNEKLFF. J is TRBJ1-4 and V is TRBV12-3 or TRBV12-4; possibly TRBD1 for D (6 bases). This CDR3 comprises 13 residues. V was shortened by 4 bases and J by 5 bases, with 8 bases between the two germline ends.

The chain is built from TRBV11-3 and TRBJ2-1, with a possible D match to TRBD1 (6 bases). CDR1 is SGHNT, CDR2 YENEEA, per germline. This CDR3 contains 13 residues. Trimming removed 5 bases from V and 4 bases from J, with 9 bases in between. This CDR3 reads CASSRDMYNEQFF. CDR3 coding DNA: TGTGCCAGCAGCCGGGACATGTACAATGAGCAGTTCTTC. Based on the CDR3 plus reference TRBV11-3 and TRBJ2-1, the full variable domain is EAGVVQSPRYKIIEKKQPVAFWCNPISGHNTLYWYLQNLGQGPELLIRYENEEAVDDSQLPKDRFSAERLKGVDSTLKIQPAELGDSAVYLCASSRDMYNEQFFGPGTRLTVL.

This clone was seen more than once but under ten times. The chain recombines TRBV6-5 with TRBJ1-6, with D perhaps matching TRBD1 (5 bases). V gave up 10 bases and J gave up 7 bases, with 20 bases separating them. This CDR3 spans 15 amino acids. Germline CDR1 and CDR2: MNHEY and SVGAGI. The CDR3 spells CANTEGPGRNSPLHF. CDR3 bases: TGTGCCAACACGGAAGGTCCAGGGCGGAATTCACCCCTCCACTTT.

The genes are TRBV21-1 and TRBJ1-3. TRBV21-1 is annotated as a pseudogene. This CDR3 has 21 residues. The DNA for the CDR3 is TGTGCCAGCAGCAAATGCCGTCCCAAGACAGGGACTAGTCCCTCTGGAAACACCATATATTTT. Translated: CASSKCRPKTGTSPSGNTIYF.

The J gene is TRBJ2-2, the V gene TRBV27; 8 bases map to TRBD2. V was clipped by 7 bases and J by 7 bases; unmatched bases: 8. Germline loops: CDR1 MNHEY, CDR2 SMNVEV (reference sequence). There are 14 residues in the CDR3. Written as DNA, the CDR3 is TGTGCCAGCACCCGGGGGGGAGTTGGCGGGGAGCTGTTTTTT. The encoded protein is CASTRGGVGGELFF.

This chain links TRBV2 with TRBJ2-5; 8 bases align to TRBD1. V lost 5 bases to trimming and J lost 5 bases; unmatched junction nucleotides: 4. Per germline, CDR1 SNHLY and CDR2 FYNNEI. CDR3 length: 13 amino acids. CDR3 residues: CASSRTGTETQYF. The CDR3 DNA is TGTGCCAGCAGTCGGACAGGGACGGAGACCCAGTACTTC.

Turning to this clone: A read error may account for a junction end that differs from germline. CDR3 coding DNA: TGTGCCAGCAGCTTGCGGGGGAATGGAAAACTGTTTTTT. This encodes CASSLRGNGKLFF. V is TRBV7-9 and J is TRBJ1-4; a possible D gene is TRBD1 (5 bases). The CDR3 is 13 residues long. CDR1 is SEHNR, CDR2 FQNEAQ, per germline (reference sequence).